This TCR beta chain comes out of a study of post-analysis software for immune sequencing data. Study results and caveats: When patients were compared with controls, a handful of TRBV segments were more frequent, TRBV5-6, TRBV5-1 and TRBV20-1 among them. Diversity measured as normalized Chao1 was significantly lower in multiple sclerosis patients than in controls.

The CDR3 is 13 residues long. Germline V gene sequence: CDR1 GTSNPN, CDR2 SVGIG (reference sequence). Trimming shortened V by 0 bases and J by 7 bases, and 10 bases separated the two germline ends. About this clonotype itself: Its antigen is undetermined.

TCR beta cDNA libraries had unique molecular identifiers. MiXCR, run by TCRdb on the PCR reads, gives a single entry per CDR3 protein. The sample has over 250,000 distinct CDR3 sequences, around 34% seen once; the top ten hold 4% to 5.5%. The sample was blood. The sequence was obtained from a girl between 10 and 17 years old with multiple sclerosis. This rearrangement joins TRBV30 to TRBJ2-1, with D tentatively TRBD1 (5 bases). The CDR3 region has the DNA TGTGCCTGGAGTGTACGTGGGGCGAATGAGCAGTTCTTC. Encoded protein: CAWSVRGANEQFF. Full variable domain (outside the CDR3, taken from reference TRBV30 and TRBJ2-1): SQTIHQWPATLVQPVGSPLSLECTVEGTSNPNLYWYRQAAGRGLQLLFYSVGIGQISSEVPQNLSASRPQDRQFILSSKKLLLSDSGFYLCAWSVRGANEQFFGPGTRLTVL.